A single sample is the source of the 20 T cell receptor beta chains below, sequenced in a study of long-term antiretroviral therapy in people with HIV. At survey level, the immunoSEQ assay was run in its v3.0 version. The data were produced by immunoSEQ multiplex PCR, yet TCRdb's version contains in-frame clones alone and is incomplete. The table has 40,000 to 50,000 clones, 85% to 95% seen once; the top ten hold 2% to 2.5%. The sample in question was unsorted PBMCs, obtained approximately 9.1 years after starting antiretroviral therapy. These receptors all come from a man under 40 with HIV.

This clone appeared once. For the CDR3, the DNA is TGCGCCAGCAGTGGACAGGGTAAAGAGACCCAGTACTTC. It codes for CASSGQGKETQYF. The chain is built from TRBV10-1 and TRBJ2-5, with TRBD1 matching over 7 bases. From germline, CDR1 is WNHNN and CDR2 SYGVQD (reference sequence). The CDR3 sequence is 13 residues long. V shed 4 bases and J 3 bases; nucleotides not matched to a gene: 2.

The chain uses TRBV7-9 and TRBJ1-2; D remains ambiguous. The germline CDR1 and CDR2 sequences are SEHNR and FQNEAQ (reference sequence). The CDR3 covers 13 residues. Between the trimmed V and J ends, which lost 3 bases and 7 bases, there was a span of 12 bases. CDR3 sequence: CASSLETPGGYTF. The CDR3 DNA sequence: TGTGCCAGCAGCTTGGAGACTCCGGGTGGCTACACCTTC.

The rearrangement links TRBV19 to TRBJ1-2, with 9 nucleotides matching TRBD1. Germline V gene data show CDR1 as LNHDA and CDR2 as SQIVND (reference sequence). The CDR3 extends over 16 amino acids. With 2 bases clipped from V and 6 bases from J, the junction kept 10 bases outside the gene matches. The CDR3 spells CASSIHQGQGVDGYTF. DNA for the CDR3: TGTGCCAGTAGTATACACCAGGGACAGGGTGTAGATGGCTACACCTTC.

The rearrangement joins TRBV27 to TRBJ1-2, with D tentatively TRBD1 (6 bases). This CDR3 region has 13 residues. Looked up from germline, CDR1 is MNHEY and CDR2 is SMNVEV (reference sequence). V lost 3 bases and J 8 bases, leaving 13 bases between the germline ends. The CDR3 sequence: CASSFRGGYGYTF. The CDR3 coding sequence is TGTGCCAGCAGTTTCAGGGGTGGGTACGGCTACACCTTC.

The chain is built from TRBV7-2 and TRBJ2-1; D may be TRBD2 (5 bases). The germline V gene encodes CDR1 SGHTA and CDR2 FQGNSA. V was trimmed by 3 bases and J by 6 bases, leaving 9 bases between them. CDR3 length: 13 residues. As DNA, the CDR3 is TGTGCCAGCAGCTTTGGGAGATTCAATGAGCAGTTCTTC. Protein product: CASSFGRFNEQFF.

The chain uses TRBV11-2 and TRBJ2-2, with D tentatively TRBD2 (6 bases). V was pared by 9 bases and J by 4 bases, with 12 bases between. Germline V gene sequence: CDR1 SGHAT, CDR2 FQNNGV. CDR3 length equals 13 residues. The CDR3 sequence: CASRGLATGELFF. In DNA form, the CDR3 reads TGTGCCAGTCGGGGGTTGGCCACCGGGGAGCTGTTTTTT.

This chain links TRBV19 with TRBJ2-1; D gene unclear. Germline CDR1 LNHDA, CDR2 SQIVND (reference sequence). CDR3 length: 13 residues. The V gene lost 8 bases and the J gene lost 7 bases, with 15 bases spanning the gap. The CDR3 protein is CASPTRSRNEQFF. CDR3 DNA sequence: TGTGCCAGTCCTACCCGGAGCCGGAATGAGCAGTTCTTC. The whole variable domain, remainder taken from reference TRBV19 and TRBJ2-1, is DGGITQSPKYLFRKEGQNVTLSCEQNLNHDAMYWYRQDPGQGLRLIYYSQIVNDFQKGDIAEGYSVSREKKESFPLTVTSAQKNPTAFYLCASPTRSRNEQFFGPGTRLTVL.

This clone was found a few times. The chain uses TRBV11-2 and TRBJ2-5; 10 bases map to TRBD2. This CDR3 spans 18 amino acids. Per the germline V gene, CDR1 is SGHAT and CDR2 is FQNNGV. Unmatched junction bases numbered 8, after V lost 1 base and J lost 0 bases. CDR3 in DNA: TGTGCCAGCAGCTTAGGGGCTAGCGGGGGTGCCTACCAAGAGACCCAGTACTTC. Protein: CASSLGASGGAYQETQYF.

The J gene is TRBJ2-3, the V gene TRBV7-8; a possible D gene is TRBD2 (5 bases). The CDR3 runs to 14 residues. Germline V gives CDR1 SGHVS, CDR2 FQNEAQ. The V gene lost 0 bases and the J gene lost 1 base, with 5 bases spanning the gap. CDR3 bases: TGTGCCAGCAGCTTAGCCGGGGGCACAGATACGCAGTATTTT. Encoded protein: CASSLAGGTDTQYF. Variable domain in full (rest from reference TRBV7-8 and TRBJ2-3): GAGVSQSPRYKVAKRGQDVALRCDPISGHVSLFWYQQALGQGPEFLTYFQNEAQLDKSGLPSDRFFAERPEGSVSTLKIQRTQQEDSAVYLCASSLAGGTDTQYFGPGTRLTVL.

This clone was seen a single time. The V gene is TRBV5-6, the J gene TRBJ2-5; D unresolved. CDR3 length equals 16 residues. Trimming took off 0 bases at V and 3 bases at J, with 15 bases between the two ends. Looked up from germline, CDR1 is SGHDT and CDR2 is YYEEEE. The CDR3 spells CASSLAVTSAEETQYF. The CDR3 coding sequence is TGTGCCAGCAGCTTGGCCGTCACGTCGGCTGAAGAGACCCAGTACTTC.

The chain couples TRBV29-1 to TRBJ2-3; a weak D match, TRBD1 (6 bases). V dropped 7 bases and J dropped 5 bases, with 13 bases sitting between them. The CDR3 length is 12 residues. Germline V CDR1 and CDR2: SQVTM, ANQGSEA. The CDR3 here is CSARQDIDTQYF. The CDR3 coding sequence is TGCAGCGCCCGACAGGATATAGATACGCAGTATTTT.

The gene calls are TRBV29-1 and TRBJ1-2; D possibly corresponds to TRBD1 (6 bases). The CDR3 runs 16 residues. Germline CDR1 SQVTM, CDR2 ANQGSEA. V was cut by 5 bases and J by 5 bases, with 24 bases left in between. The CDR3: CSVSHARGGPGYGYTF. The CDR3 DNA reads as TGCAGCGTTTCGCATGCCAGGGGTGGTCCCGGTTATGGCTACACCTTC.

V usage is TRBV29-1 and J usage is TRBJ2-1; D unresolved. CDR1 and CDR2 (germline): SQVTM, ANQGSEA. With 8 bases removed from V and 5 bases from J, the gap between germline ends came to 16 bases. This CDR3 is built from 13 residues. CDR3 amino acids: CSTLGTADNEQFF. The CDR3, as DNA: TGCAGCACCTTGGGCACAGCTGACAATGAGCAGTTCTTC.

The chain joins TRBV27 to TRBJ2-5, with D perhaps assigned TRBD1 or TRBD2 (6 bases each). Germline V CDR1 and CDR2: MNHEY, SMNVEV (reference sequence). V shed 3 bases and J shed 5 bases, with 10 bases lying between them. The CDR3 loop spans 13 amino acids. CDR3 DNA: TGTGCCAGCAGTTTGGGGGGCGGGGAGACCCAGTACTTC. It codes for CASSLGGGETQYF.

This clone appeared a single time. V is TRBV9 and J is TRBJ2-5, with 12 bases fitting TRBD1. Looked up from germline, CDR1 is SGDLS and CDR2 is YYNGEE. The J segment lost 4 bases and the V segment lost 6 bases, leaving 7 bases of the junction unmatched. The CDR3 sequence is 15 residues long. CDR3 bases: TGTGCCAGCACCTCCGGGACAGGGGGCCTAGAGACCCAGTACTTC. As protein: CASTSGTGGLETQYF.

The V and J genes are TRBV6-1 and TRBJ2-1; D not resolved. Germline CDR1 MNHNS, CDR2 SASEGT. There are 16 residues in the CDR3. Trimming left V 2 bases short and J 0 bases short, with 11 bases between. The CDR3 region is CASSESPASSYNEQFF. The DNA for the CDR3 is TGTGCCAGCAGTGAATCCCCGGCAAGCTCCTACAATGAGCAGTTCTTC.

This chain links TRBV6-5 with TRBJ1-2, with a weak D call TRBD1 (5 bases). This CDR3 has 15 amino acids. The germline CDR1 and CDR2 sequences are MNHEY and SVGAGI. Trimming shortened V by 2 bases and J by 2 bases, and 12 bases separated the two germline ends. CDR3 sequence: CASSYQGTANYGYTF. DNA of the CDR3: TGTGCCAGCAGTTACCAAGGGACTGCAAACTATGGCTACACCTTC.

The J gene is TRBJ1-2, the V gene TRBV10-1; D not certain. V was shortened by 2 bases and J by 4 bases, with 8 bases between the two germline ends. The CDR3 is 13 residues long. The V gene's germline CDR1 is WNHNN and CDR2 SYGVQD (reference sequence). The CDR3 spells CASSEGLRYGYTF. The DNA of the CDR3 is TGCGCCAGCAGTGAGGGGTTGCGCTATGGCTACACCTTC.

The gene calls are TRBV11-2 and TRBJ2-5; D gene unclear. Germline V gives CDR1 SGHAT, CDR2 FQNNGV. CDR3 length: 11 residues. The V end lost 2 bases, the J end lost 5 bases, and 3 bases lay between the germline ends. The CDR3: CASSLLETQYF. The CDR3 DNA reads TGTGCCAGCAGCTTATTGGAGACCCAGTACTTC.

The genes are TRBV4-1 and TRBJ2-5; D unclear. CDR1 is MGHRA and CDR2 is YSYEKL in the germline V gene. V lost 0 bases to trimming and J lost 5 bases, with 13 bases between them. This CDR3 spans 15 amino acids. The CDR3 sequence is CASSQDSRGRETQYF. DNA for the CDR3: TGCGCCAGCAGCCAAGATTCGAGAGGTAGGGAGACCCAGTACTTC.